The 9 T cell receptor beta chains given below trace back to one sample, sequenced in a study of cytomegalovirus exposure and HLA in healthy donors. 13 Jbeta primers and 60 Vbeta primers were used for the PCR. Sequencing used immunoSEQ multiplex PCR; TCRdb keeps in-frame clones, though not all of them. The profile shows around 300,000 clones, about 75% of them singletons. Sequencing was carried out using PBMCs. All receptors derive from a female donor in good health and CMV-seronegative.

V usage is TRBV9 and J usage is TRBJ2-2; weak D call: TRBD2 (5 bases). V was shortened by 4 bases and J by 1 base, with 14 bases between the two germline ends. This CDR3 region has 16 residues. Germline V lookup: CDR1 SGDLS, CDR2 YYNGEE. For the CDR3, the DNA is TGTGCCAGCAGCTTTCCGGAGGTTCAGAACACCGGGGAGCTGTTTTTT. It encodes CASSFPEVQNTGELFF.

The chain carries TRBV7-8 and TRBJ2-1; D perhaps matches TRBD2 (6 bases). V lost 5 bases and J 5 bases, leaving 10 bases between the germline ends. CDR3 length: 13 amino acids. Germline V lookup: CDR1 SGHVS, CDR2 FQNEAQ. CDR3 region: CASSRGLNNEQFF. The CDR3 DNA follows: TGTGCCAGCAGCCGGGGACTGAACAATGAGCAGTTCTTC.

The rearrangement uses TRBV19 and TRBJ1-1, with D unclear. The V end lost 3 bases, the J end lost 3 bases, and 8 bases lay between the germline ends. Germline V gene data show CDR1 as LNHDA and CDR2 as SQIVND (reference sequence). The CDR3 consists of 13 residues. The DNA of the CDR3 is TGTGCCAGTAGTATGGCACACGACACTGAAGCTTTCTTT. It is translated as CASSMAHDTEAFF.

V and J are TRBV5-5 and TRBJ2-6; TRBD1 matches 8 bases. Germline CDR1 SGHKS, CDR2 YYEKEE (reference sequence). The trim removed 5 bases at V and 11 bases at J, leaving 9 bases unmatched. This CDR3 spans 14 amino acids. CDR3 loop: CASSSTGGVDVLTF. The CDR3 DNA reads TGTGCCAGCAGTTCCACAGGGGGAGTTGACGTCCTGACTTTC.

The rearrangement joins TRBV4-1 to TRBJ2-1; the match to TRBD2 covers 8 bases. There are 16 residues in the CDR3. J lost 5 bases, V lost 3 bases, and 9 bases had no gene match. The germline V gene encodes CDR1 MGHRA and CDR2 YSYEKL. The CDR3, as DNA: TGCGCCAGCAGCCATCCCGGGACTAGTTCGAACAATGAGCAGTTCTTC. Protein: CASSHPGTSSNNEQFF.

The chain links TRBV7-6 to TRBJ2-2; D is possibly TRBD2 (6 bases). V was pared by 2 bases and J by 4 bases, with 17 bases between. CDR3 length equals 17 residues. Germline CDR1 reads SGHVS; CDR2 reads FNYEAQ. Here the CDR3 DNA reads TGTGCCAGCAGCTTATCGGCTCGCGGGATGAGCACCGGGGAGCTGTTTTTT. Its translation: CASSLSARGMSTGELFF.

The chain is built from TRBV2 and TRBJ2-1; 8 bases fit TRBD1. Germline values: CDR1 SNHLY, CDR2 FYNNEI. The CDR3 is 15 residues long. The ends lost 7 bases at V and 2 bases at J; junction bases unmatched: 7. CDR3 nucleotides: TGTGCCAGCACCCCCAGGACAGGGACCTACAATGAGCAGTTCTTC. Its protein product is CASTPRTGTYNEQFF.

V is TRBV10-3 and J is TRBJ1-1; TRBD1 agrees at 7 bases. This CDR3 spans 16 amino acids. The V gene's germline CDR1 is ENHRY and CDR2 SYGVKD. Trimming removed 5 bases from V and 4 bases from J; junction bases left unmatched: 13. The CDR3 loop reads CAISSDRVDSGTEAFF. CDR3 nucleotides: TGTGCCATCAGTAGTGACAGGGTTGATAGTGGCACTGAAGCTTTCTTT.

The J gene is TRBJ2-1, the V gene TRBV11-2; TRBD2 aligns across 14 bases. The CDR3 covers 15 residues. Germline CDR1 reads SGHAT; CDR2 reads FQNNGV. Trimming took 4 bases from V and 7 from J; bases not matched to a gene: 3. The CDR3 loop is CASSSGTSGRNEQFF. The CDR3 region has the DNA TGTGCCAGCAGCTCAGGGACTAGCGGGAGAAATGAGCAGTTCTTC.